The source of this T cell receptor (beta chain) is a study of blood T cell repertoires in COVID-19. Turning to the study itself: Italy, Spain and the United States were the sources of the convalescent and acute COVID-19 samples. In each case, the material was cDNA or gDNA derived from T cells, B-cell-depleted T cells, or PBMCs.

This clone was picked up a small number of times. Original handling: Nucleated cell counts were estimated from reference gene primer amplification. The data were produced by immunoSEQ multiplex PCR, yet TCRdb's version contains in-frame clones alone and is incomplete. That table supplies the V and J calls and clone size; D and trimming were determined from the DNA. The table shows fewer than 250,000 clones, with roughly four fifths occurring only once. Input material: peripheral blood. The receptor was isolated from a woman older than 75 with acute or convalescent COVID-19.

CDR3: CASSKDRDYEQYF. In DNA, the CDR3 is TGTGCCAGCAGCAAGGACAGGGACTACGAGCAGTACTTC. This sequence joins TRBV7-2 and TRBJ2-7; 8 nucleotides agree with TRBD1. The CDR3 totals 13 residues. The V gene end was trimmed by 5 bases and the J gene end by 3 bases; junction bases not matched to a gene: 3. Germline V CDR1 and CDR2: SGHTA, FQGNSA. The whole variable domain, remainder taken from reference TRBV7-2 and TRBJ2-7, is GAGVSQSPSNKVTEKGKDVELRCDPISGHTALYWYRQSLGQGLEFLIYFQGNSAPDKSGLPSDRFSAERTGGSVSTLTIQRTQQEDSAVYLCASSKDRDYEQYFGPGTRLTVT.